The clone carrying this T cell receptor beta chain was seen a single time. The data belong to a study of shared clonotypes between healthy human individuals. Across the whole study: A couple of women and a few men aged 18 to 49 made up the donors.

Recent acute infections and vaccinations were absent in the healthy HIV-negative adult donors. This CDR3 is 13 amino acids long. The V gene lost 0 bases and the J gene lost 4 bases, with 5 bases spanning the gap. Germline CDR1 and CDR2: SGHTA and FQGTGA. Measured with immunoSEQ multiplex PCR; TCRdb has only the in-frame clones, and not every one. Of about 460,000 clones in the sample, over 60% were seen once. Sequencing was done on a sample of PBMCs. This receptor was taken from a woman in her thirties or forties in good health. Some clones in this sample may be carry-over from other donors' samples. The chain links TRBV7-3 to TRBJ2-3; D unresolved. Here the CDR3 reads CASSLTISDTQYF. In DNA, the CDR3 is TGTGCCAGCAGCTTAACCATTTCAGATACGCAGTATTTT.